This T cell receptor (beta chain) comes out of a study of regulatory T cells in long-lasting Graves disease. This clonotype was detected ten times or more. In building TCR beta libraries, iRepertoire HTBI primers were used together with Arm-PCR of CDR3 regions. Using its own MiXCR run on the multiplex PCR reads, TCRdb lists one record per CDR3 protein. Counted here are roughly 350,000 distinct CDR3 sequences, roughly a sixth occurring once; the ten biggest clones make up 25% to 30%. Germline V lookup: CDR1 SGHDT, CDR2 YYEEEE. There are 13 residues in the CDR3. V was pared by 2 bases and J by 3 bases, with 8 bases between. Documented time point: newly diagnosed GD, antithyroid drugs for less than 3 months. PBMCs were the source of the RNA used for TCR sequencing. These sequences were also reported in another study, on T cells in Graves' hyperthyroidism and ophthalmopathy.

The J gene is TRBJ1-2, the V gene TRBV5-6; D is unclear. Material: peripheral blood mononuclear cells (PBMCs), obtained at new diagnosis, from a patient treated with antithyroid drugs. The receptor's source is a middle-aged man with Graves disease. The CDR3 here is CASSFQVDYGYTF. The CDR3, as DNA: TGTGCCAGCAGCTTTCAAGTTGACTATGGCTACACCTTC.